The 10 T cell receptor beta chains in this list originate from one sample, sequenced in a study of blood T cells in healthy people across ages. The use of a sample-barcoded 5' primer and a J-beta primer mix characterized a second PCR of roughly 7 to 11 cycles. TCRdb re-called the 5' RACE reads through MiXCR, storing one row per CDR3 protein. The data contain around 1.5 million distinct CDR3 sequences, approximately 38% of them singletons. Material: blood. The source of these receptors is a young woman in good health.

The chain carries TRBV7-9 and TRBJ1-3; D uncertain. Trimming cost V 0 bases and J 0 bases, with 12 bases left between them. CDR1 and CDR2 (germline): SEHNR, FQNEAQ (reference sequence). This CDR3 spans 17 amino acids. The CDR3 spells CASSLAVTDHSGNTIYF. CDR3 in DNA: TGTGCCAGCAGCTTAGCCGTCACAGATCACTCTGGAAACACCATATATTTT.

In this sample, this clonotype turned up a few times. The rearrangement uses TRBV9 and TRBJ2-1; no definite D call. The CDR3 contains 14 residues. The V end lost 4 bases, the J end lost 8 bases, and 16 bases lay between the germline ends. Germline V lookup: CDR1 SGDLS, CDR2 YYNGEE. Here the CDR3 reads CASSPHSLGDEQFF. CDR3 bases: TGTGCCAGCAGCCCACATTCGCTCGGCGATGAGCAGTTCTTC.

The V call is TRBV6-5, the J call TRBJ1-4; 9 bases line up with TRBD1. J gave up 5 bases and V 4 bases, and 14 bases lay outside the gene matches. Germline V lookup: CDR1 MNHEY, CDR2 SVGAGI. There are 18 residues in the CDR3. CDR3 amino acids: CASSWISTGTGNNEKLFF. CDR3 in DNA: TGTGCCAGCAGTTGGATCTCTACCGGGACAGGGAACAATGAAAAACTGTTTTTT.

CDR3 amino acids: CSARVRSGTLYNEQFF. The CDR3 DNA reads as TGCAGTGCTAGAGTCAGATCCGGGACCCTCTACAATGAGCAGTTCTTC. The chain has TRBV20-1 and TRBJ2-1; D is perhaps TRBD1 or TRBD2 (5 bases each). Germline CDR1 and CDR2: DFQATT and SNEGSKA (reference sequence). CDR3 length: 16 residues. Between the trimmed V and J ends, which lost 1 base and 3 bases, there was a span of 16 bases.

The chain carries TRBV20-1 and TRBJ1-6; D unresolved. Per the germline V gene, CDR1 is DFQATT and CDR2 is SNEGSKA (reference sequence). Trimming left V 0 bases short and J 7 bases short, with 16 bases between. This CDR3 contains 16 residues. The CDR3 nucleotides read TGCAGTGCTAGAGATAAAGGAACAGTAACAAATTCACCCCTCCACTTT. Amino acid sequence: CSARDKGTVTNSPLHF.

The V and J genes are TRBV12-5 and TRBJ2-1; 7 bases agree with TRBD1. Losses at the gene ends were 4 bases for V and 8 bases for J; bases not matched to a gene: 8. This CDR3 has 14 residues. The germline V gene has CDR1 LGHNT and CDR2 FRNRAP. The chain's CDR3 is CASGSRQGRDEQFF. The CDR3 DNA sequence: TGTGCTAGTGGTTCGAGACAGGGTCGGGATGAGCAGTTCTTC.

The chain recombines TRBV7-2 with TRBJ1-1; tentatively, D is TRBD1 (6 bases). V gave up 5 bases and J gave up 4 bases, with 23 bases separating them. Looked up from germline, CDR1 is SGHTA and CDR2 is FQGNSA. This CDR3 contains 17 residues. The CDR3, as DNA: TGTGCCAGCAGCCCGATGTCACACACAGGGCTCCGCACTGAAGCTTTCTTT. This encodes CASSPMSHTGLRTEAFF.

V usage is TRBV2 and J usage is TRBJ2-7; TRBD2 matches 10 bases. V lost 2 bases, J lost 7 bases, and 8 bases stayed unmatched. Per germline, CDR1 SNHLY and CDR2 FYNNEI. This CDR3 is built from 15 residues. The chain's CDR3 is CASSELAGAYNEQYF. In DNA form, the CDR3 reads TGTGCCAGCAGTGAACTAGCGGGGGCCTACAATGAGCAGTACTTC.

Written as DNA, the CDR3 is TGTGCCAGCAGCCAAGATTCCACTCCGACTAGCGGGGGCCACGAGCAGTACTTC. It is translated as CASSQDSTPTSGGHEQYF. The chain employs TRBV4-2 and TRBJ2-4, with 12 bases identical to TRBD2. The end of the DNA aligns better with TRBJ2-7, so the J call may be wrong. Germline V gene sequence: CDR1 LGHNA, CDR2 YNFKEQ. The CDR3 consists of 18 residues.

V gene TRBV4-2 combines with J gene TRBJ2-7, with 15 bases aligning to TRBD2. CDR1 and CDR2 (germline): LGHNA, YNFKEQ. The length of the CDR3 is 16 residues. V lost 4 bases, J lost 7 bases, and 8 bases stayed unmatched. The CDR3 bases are TGTGCCAGCAGCCCAGGACTAGCGGGGGGGCGGTATGAGCAGTACTTC. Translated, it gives CASSPGLAGGRYEQYF.